This TCR beta chain was sequenced during a study of PD-L1 blockade in urothelial cancer. Study-wide results and caveats: Those with durable benefit had larger increases in tumor-associated blood clones at 3 weeks.

TCRdb's table, derived via immunoSEQ multiplex PCR, lists solely in-frame clones and lacks some. The data contain about 86,000 clones, over 65% of them singletons. This clone was picked up many times. Its antigen is not identified. Looked up from germline, CDR1 is SGHVS and CDR2 is FQNEAQ. J lost 7 bases, V lost 3 bases, and 5 bases had no gene match. CDR3 length: 14 residues. This sample's time point: pretreatment peripheral blood. Patients had urothelial carcinoma that was locally advanced or metastatic. This rearrangement joins TRBV7-8 to TRBJ2-7, with 11 bases that match TRBD2. The material was PBMCs, obtained around atezolizumab (anti-PD-L1) treatment. The source is a man in his sixties with urothelial cancer. In DNA, the CDR3 is TGTGCCAGCAGCTTTACTAGCGGGAGTAGTGAGCAGTACTTC. Translation: CASSFTSGSSEQYF.